This T cell receptor (beta chain) was recovered during a study of CD8 T cells in Susac syndrome. Reverse transcription of about 0.5 to 1 ug RNA was carried out with random hexamers. Amplification of TCR beta CDR3 used immunoSEQ multiplex PCR across 54 Vbeta and 13 Jbeta. TCRdb processed the immunoSEQ multiplex PCR reads anew with MiXCR; each CDR3 protein has one entry. Of some 200,000 distinct CDR3 sequences detected, around 95% appear once; the ten largest clones hold around 0.16%. Sequenced: CD8+ T cells from PBMCs. This sequence was found in a human donor with Susac syndrome.

The CDR3 spells CASSHASGSSNNEQFF. DNA of the CDR3: TGTGCCAGCAGCCATGCTAGCGGATCTTCAAACAATGAGCAGTTCTTC. The chain recombines TRBV4-2 with TRBJ2-1; TRBD2 aligns across 7 bases. CDR1 LGHNA and CDR2 YNFKEQ come from the germline V gene. The length of the CDR3 is 16 residues. With V trimmed by 3 bases and J by 5 bases, 10 bases remained unmatched.